The 20 T cell receptor beta chains below come from one sample, sequenced in a study of Ad26.COV2.S vaccination and SARS-CoV-2 variants. Profiling relied on immunoSEQ multiplex PCR, and the TCRdb table lists in-frame clones only, not all of them. Here the sample spans about 400,000 clones, less than 90% being singletons. Treatment given: roughly 18 received Ad26.COV2.S at low or high dose, single or two shots; several received placebo; per-sample allocation not given. The samples date from day 63 after the first vaccine or placebo injection. The starting material was peripheral blood, obtained in a trial of Ad26.COV2.S vaccine versus placebo. Receptor source: a person between 18 and 65 years old who received the Ad26.COV2.S COVID-19 vaccine or a placebo.

The CDR3 DNA reads as TGTGCCAGCTCCCCCGGCAGGATTAATTCACCCCTCCACTTT. Encoded protein: CASSPGRINSPLHF. The chain employs TRBV14 and TRBJ1-6, with D unclear. The V gene lost 8 bases and the J gene lost 6 bases, with 14 bases spanning the gap. The CDR3 loop spans 14 amino acids. Germline V gene sequence: CDR1 SGHDN, CDR2 FVKESK.

The CDR3 sequence is CASREQGKNTEAFF. The CDR3 DNA reads as TGCGCCAGCAGGGAGCAGGGCAAGAACACTGAAGCTTTCTTT. The V and J genes are TRBV5-1 and TRBJ1-1; maybe TRBD1 (5 bases). CDR1 SGHRS and CDR2 YFSETQ come from the germline V gene. V was cut by 5 bases and J by 1 base, with 12 bases left in between. The length of the CDR3 is 14 residues.

The chain couples TRBV7-2 to TRBJ2-2; D is uncertain. Trimming took 1 base from V and 4 from J, leaving 13 bases between them. Per the germline V gene, CDR1 is SGHTA and CDR2 is FQGNSA. This CDR3 has 16 residues. The CDR3 protein is CASSLVGASVTGELFF. CDR3 DNA sequence: TGTGCCAGCAGCTTAGTAGGTGCGTCGGTCACCGGGGAGCTGTTTTTT.

The chain links TRBV10-3 to TRBJ2-5; 9 bases line up with TRBD2. The CDR3 is 18 residues long. V was pared by 0 bases and J by 5 bases, with 13 bases of the junction left unmatched. Germline V gene sequence: CDR1 ENHRY, CDR2 SYGVKD. The CDR3 protein is CAISESILERGDQETQYF. DNA for the CDR3: TGTGCCATCAGTGAGTCGATCCTGGAGCGGGGGGATCAGGAGACCCAGTACTTC.

The rearrangement joins TRBV19 to TRBJ1-5; 9 bases align to TRBD1. The ends lost 6 bases at V and 3 bases at J; junction bases unmatched: 6. CDR3 length: 15 amino acids. CDR1 is LNHDA and CDR2 is SQIVND in the germline V gene (reference sequence). The CDR3, as DNA: TGTGCCAGTAGCACGGACAGGGGCAACAATCAGCCCCAGCATTTT. Protein product: CASSTDRGNNQPQHF.

The chain couples TRBV3-1 (or the pseudogene TRBV3-2) to TRBJ2-5; TRBD2 agrees at 10 bases. The germline gives CDR1 LGHDT, CDR2 YNNKEL (reference sequence). V lost 7 bases to trimming and J lost 2 bases; unmatched junction nucleotides: 4. The CDR3 sequence is 14 residues long. CDR3: CASKRGGKQETQYF. Written as DNA, the CDR3 is TGTGCCAGCAAGCGGGGGGGGAAACAAGAGACCCAGTACTTC.

The gene calls are TRBV10-2 and TRBJ2-7; D is perhaps TRBD2 (6 bases). The CDR3 extends over 15 amino acids. V shed 2 bases and J shed 5 bases, with 16 bases lying between them. CDR1 and CDR2 from the germline V gene are WSHSY and SAAADI. CDR3 amino acids: CASSEVQRAENEQYF. In DNA form, the CDR3 reads TGCGCCAGCAGTGAGGTTCAGCGGGCGGAGAACGAGCAGTACTTC.

This clone was seen a single time. This chain uses TRBV15 with TRBJ2-5; D is uncertain. This CDR3 comprises 13 residues. From germline, CDR1 is LNHNV and CDR2 YYDKDF (reference sequence). V dropped 3 bases and J dropped 3 bases, with 8 bases sitting between them. Here the CDR3 reads CATSSGREETQYF. The CDR3 bases are TGTGCCACCAGCAGTGGTAGGGAAGAGACCCAGTACTTC.

The CDR3 nucleotides read TGTGCCTCAGCGGCGGCGGGGGGGTACAATGAGCAGTTCTTC. Residues: CASAAAGGYNEQFF. V gene TRBV2 combines with J gene TRBJ2-1; 9 positions agree with TRBD2. With V trimmed by 11 bases and J by 4 bases, 9 bases remained unmatched. Germline V gene lookup returns CDR1 SNHLY and CDR2 FYNNEI. The CDR3 has 14 residues.

The chain links TRBV19 to TRBJ2-7; 12 nucleotides agree with TRBD2. Unmatched junction bases numbered 2, after V lost 0 bases and J lost 5 bases. Germline V gene lookup returns CDR1 LNHDA and CDR2 SQIVND (reference sequence). The CDR3 spans 15 residues. The CDR3 region has the DNA TGTGCCAGTAGTATAGATTGGACTAGCGGGGACGAGCAGTACTTC. Translated: CASSIDWTSGDEQYF.

The J gene is TRBJ2-1, the V gene TRBV15, with 7 positions matching TRBD2. Germline CDR1 reads LNHNV; CDR2 reads YYDKDF (reference sequence). This CDR3 is 18 amino acids long. V gave up 5 bases and J gave up 3 bases; unmatched junction bases: 16. The CDR3, as DNA: TGTGCCACCAGCCATAATAGTGCGGCGGGGGTTTACTACAATGAGCAGTTCTTC. Its protein is CATSHNSAAGVYYNEQFF.

V and J are TRBV5-1 and TRBJ1-6; no definite D call. Trimming took off 0 bases at V and 4 bases at J, with 11 bases between the two ends. Germline CDR1 reads SGHRS; CDR2 reads YFSETQ. The CDR3 length is 16 residues. The CDR3 nucleotides read TGCGCCAGCAGCTTGGCCTCGGGATTTTATAATTCACCCCTCCACTTT. Amino acid sequence: CASSLASGFYNSPLHF.

In this sample, this clone turned up once. The chain joins TRBV19 to TRBJ1-3, with 7 positions matching TRBD1. This CDR3 region has 14 residues. The V gene end was trimmed by 6 bases and the J gene end by 4 bases; junction bases not matched to a gene: 6. Germline CDR1 and CDR2: LNHDA and SQIVND (reference sequence). The CDR3 loop reads CASRPRDRGNTIYF. The CDR3 DNA sequence: TGTGCCAGTAGGCCCAGGGACAGAGGAAACACCATATATTTT.

The rearrangement joins TRBV7-9 to TRBJ2-2; tentative D call: TRBD1 (6 bases). CDR1 is SEHNR and CDR2 is FQNEAQ in the germline V gene (reference sequence). Trimming removed 4 bases from V and 4 bases from J, with 19 bases in between. The CDR3 loop spans 17 amino acids. CDR3 nucleotide sequence: TGTGCCAGCAGCTCTCCTACAGGGATTTCCGTCACCGGGGAGCTGTTTTTT. It yields the protein CASSSPTGISVTGELFF.

Only one count was recorded for this clone. V usage is TRBV6-5 and J usage is TRBJ2-3, with D perhaps being TRBD1 or TRBD2 (6 bases each). V lost 11 bases and J 2 bases, leaving 20 bases between the germline ends. CDR3 length: 15 amino acids. CDR1 and CDR2 (germline): MNHEY, SVGAGI. CDR3 sequence (DNA): TGTGCCTACGGCACCGGGGGCAAATACACAGATACGCAGTATTTT. Amino acid sequence: CAYGTGGKYTDTQYF.

J is TRBJ2-3 and V is TRBV5-1; 11 positions agree with TRBD1. The CDR3 consists of 15 residues. Germline V gene data show CDR1 as SGHRS and CDR2 as YFSETQ. Unmatched junction bases numbered 7, after V lost 4 bases and J lost 6 bases. The CDR3 sequence is CASSVGTGGWDTQYF. CDR3 sequence (DNA): TGCGCCAGCAGCGTCGGGACAGGGGGGTGGGATACGCAGTATTTT.

The chain links TRBV3-1 (or the pseudogene TRBV3-2) to TRBJ1-2; D possibly corresponds to TRBD1 (5 bases). Trimming removed 3 bases from V and 4 bases from J, with 9 bases in between. Looked up from germline, CDR1 is LGHDT and CDR2 is YNNKEL (reference sequence). This CDR3 is built from 13 residues. CDR3 DNA sequence: TGTGCCAGCAGCCAGGGGGGGGTCTATGGCTACACCTTC. Its protein is CASSQGGVYGYTF.

The chain combines TRBV27 with TRBJ1-2; D gene uncertain. The germline gives CDR1 MNHEY, CDR2 SMNVEV (reference sequence). Trimming cost V 2 bases and J 4 bases, with 11 bases left between them. The CDR3 covers 14 residues. CDR3 in amino acids: CASSLRSRGYGYTF. CDR3 nucleotide sequence: TGTGCCAGCAGTTTAAGGTCGCGCGGCTATGGCTACACCTTC.

The V gene is TRBV2, the J gene TRBJ2-7; the D gene is possibly TRBD2 (5 bases). Germline-derived CDR1 and CDR2 are SNHLY and FYNNEI. V shed 1 base and J shed 3 bases, with 13 bases lying between them. CDR3 length: 15 amino acids. The CDR3 DNA follows: TGTGCCAGCAGTGAAGGGGGATTTGGAGGCTACGAGCAGTACTTC. Translated, it gives CASSEGGFGGYEQYF.

The chain combines TRBV19 with TRBJ2-6; perhaps D is TRBD1 or TRBD2 (5 bases each). The CDR3 sequence is 17 residues long. Germline V gene data show CDR1 as LNHDA and CDR2 as SQIVND (reference sequence). Trimming cost V 5 bases and J 1 base, with 15 bases left between them. CDR3 loop: CASSPPGRFSGANVLTF. Here the CDR3 DNA reads TGTGCCAGTAGTCCCCCGGGACGGTTTTCTGGGGCCAACGTCCTGACTTTC. Looking up the rest from reference TRBV19 and TRBJ2-6 gives the full variable domain: DGGITQSPKYLFRKEGQNVTLSCEQNLNHDAMYWYRQDPGQGLRLIYYSQIVNDFQKGDIAEGYSVSREKKESFPLTVTSAQKNPTAFYLCASSPPGRFSGANVLTFGAGSRLTVL.